This entry lists 17 T cell receptor beta chains sequenced from one sample in a study of blood T cell repertoires in COVID-19. Assay used: immunoSEQ multiplex PCR; TCRdb lists only in-frame clones, some missing. The data show around 200,000 clones, 75% to 90% seen once. The source material was peripheral blood. Receptor source: a human donor in a cohort sampled during active COVID-19.

V usage is TRBV4-3 and J usage is TRBJ2-7, with D maybe TRBD1 (5 bases). V lost 1 base and J lost 4, with 20 bases in between. The germline gives CDR1 LGHNA, CDR2 YSLEER. The CDR3 has 17 amino acids. The CDR3 DNA is TGCGCCAGCAGCCAAGTCCTGGGGCCGGGCGGTGTATACGAGCAGTACTTC. Its translation is CASSQVLGPGGVYEQYF.

The chain couples TRBV9 to TRBJ1-4; D remains ambiguous. CDR1 SGDLS and CDR2 YYNGEE come from the germline V gene. V lost 1 base and J lost 6, with 10 bases in between. This CDR3 has 14 residues. CDR3 amino acids: CASSVLDWDEKLFF. Written as DNA, the CDR3 is TGTGCCAGCAGCGTATTGGACTGGGATGAAAAACTGTTTTTT.

The chain couples TRBV27 to TRBJ1-2, with a possible D match to TRBD1 (6 bases). Trimming left V 1 base short and J 0 bases short, with 15 bases between. The CDR3 length is 17 residues. CDR1 is MNHEY, CDR2 SMNVEV, per germline (reference sequence). DNA for the CDR3: TGTGCCAGCAGTTTATATGGACGACAGGCAACTAACTATGGCTACACCTTC. This gives the protein CASSLYGRQATNYGYTF.

The V and J genes are TRBV4-1 and TRBJ1-6; D possibly corresponds to TRBD1 (5 bases). The V end was cut by 0 bases, the J end by 9 bases, with 12 bases between. The CDR3 loop spans 15 amino acids. The germline CDR1 and CDR2 sequences are MGHRA and YSYEKL. The CDR3 here is CASSQDRPGVSPLHF. CDR3 in DNA: TGCGCCAGCAGCCAAGATCGTCCGGGGGTTTCACCCCTCCACTTT.

For the CDR3, the DNA is TGTGCCAGCAGCCCTCAGGGACAAAAGAACACTGAAGCTTTCTTT. Protein: CASSPQGQKNTEAFF. The chain couples TRBV7-9 to TRBJ1-1, with D possibly TRBD1 on 6 matching bases. Trimming stripped 5 bases from V and 1 base from J, with 14 bases between. The length of the CDR3 is 15 residues. Germline V gene sequence: CDR1 SEHNR, CDR2 FQNEAQ (reference sequence).

The genes are TRBV30 and TRBJ1-2, with TRBD1 as a possible D gene (6 bases). Germline V gene lookup returns CDR1 GTSNPN and CDR2 SVGIG (reference sequence). CDR3 length: 15 amino acids. V was pared by 0 bases and J by 7 bases, with 18 bases between. CDR3 sequence: CAWSVSPGQGPGYTF. DNA of the CDR3: TGTGCCTGGAGTGTAAGTCCGGGCCAGGGGCCTGGCTACACCTTC. Drawing the rest from reference TRBV30 and TRBJ1-2, the complete variable domain is SQTIHQWPATLVQPVGSPLSLECTVEGTSNPNLYWYRQAAGRGLQLLFYSVGIGQISSEVPQNLSASRPQDRQFILSSKKLLLSDSGFYLCAWSVSPGQGPGYTFGSGTRLTVV.

V is TRBV4-1 and J is TRBJ1-2, with 7 bases that match TRBD1. From germline, CDR1 is MGHRA and CDR2 YSYEKL. CDR3 length: 16 amino acids. V shed 1 base, J shed 4 bases, and the junction held 9 bases outside the gene matches. CDR3 sequence (DNA): TGCGCCAGCAGCCAAGCACAGGGGCGGCTGGGCTATGGCTACACCTTC. It is translated as CASSQAQGRLGYGYTF.

The chain links TRBV21-1 to TRBJ1-5; the table's TRBD1 call for D was not verified on the DNA. TRBV21-1 counts as a pseudogene. The CDR3 contains 17 residues. The CDR3 reads CASSKEAGDMDNQPQHF. The CDR3 region has the DNA TGTGCCAGCAGCAAAGAGGCCGGGGACATGGACAATCAGCCCCAGCATTTT.

This clone was recorded a few times. The V gene is TRBV5-1, the J gene TRBJ1-3; 10 nucleotides align to TRBD1. V gave up 4 bases and J gave up 4 bases; unmatched junction bases: 8. Germline V gives CDR1 SGHRS, CDR2 YFSETQ. The CDR3 covers 16 residues. As DNA, the CDR3 is TGCGCCAGCAGCGCGGCCGGGACAGGGGCCGGAAACACCATATATTTT. As protein: CASSAAGTGAGNTIYF.

In this sample, this clone turned up once. This sequence joins TRBV5-1 and TRBJ2-1; D not certain. The CDR3 runs to 14 residues. The ends were cut back, 4 bases at V and 3 bases at J, with 11 bases in the middle. The germline V gene has CDR1 SGHRS and CDR2 YFSETQ. The CDR3 protein is CASSVQYSYNEQFF. CDR3 bases: TGCGCCAGCAGCGTCCAGTACAGCTACAATGAGCAGTTCTTC.

CDR3 amino acids: CASRKDRPRYNEQFF. In DNA, the CDR3 is TGTGCCAGCAGGAAAGACAGGCCTAGATACAATGAGCAGTTCTTC. V gene TRBV2 combines with J gene TRBJ2-1, with D possibly matching TRBD1 (6 bases). The germline gives CDR1 SNHLY, CDR2 FYNNEI. V was trimmed by 6 bases and J by 4 bases, leaving 16 bases between them. The length of the CDR3 is 15 residues.

The rearrangement uses TRBV7-3 and TRBJ2-7, with TRBD2 matching over 9 bases. Looked up from germline, CDR1 is SGHTA and CDR2 is FQGTGA. This CDR3 has 14 residues. V lost 1 base and J lost 3; bases outside the gene matches: 1. The CDR3 DNA is TGTGCCAGCAGCTTAAATAGCGGGGGCTACGAGCAGTACTTC. It specifies CASSLNSGGYEQYF.

This rearrangement joins TRBV5-1 to TRBJ2-3; D perhaps matches TRBD1 (6 bases). CDR3 length equals 15 residues. The V and J ends lost 1 base and 3 bases respectively, with 12 bases between them. Germline V gene lookup returns CDR1 SGHRS and CDR2 YFSETQ. CDR3 nucleotides: TGCGCCAGCAGCTTGACAGGGCTTGGAACAGATACGCAGTATTTT. Protein product: CASSLTGLGTDTQYF. Using reference TRBV5-1 and TRBJ2-3 for the parts outside the CDR3, the full variable domain is KAGVTQTPRYLIKTRGQQVTLSCSPISGHRSVSWYQQTPGQGLQFLFEYFSETQRNKGNFPGRFSGRQFSNSRSEMNVSTLELGDSALYLCASSLTGLGTDTQYFGPGTRLTVL.

This chain links TRBV7-2 with TRBJ2-1; 7 nucleotides align to TRBD1. The germline V gene has CDR1 SGHTA and CDR2 FQGNSA. The CDR3 is 15 amino acids. Trimming took 5 bases from V and 9 from J; bases not matched to a gene: 13. CDR3 sequence reads: CASSPRGQFLGEQFF. The CDR3 DNA reads TGTGCCAGCAGCCCTAGGGGACAGTTCCTGGGTGAGCAGTTCTTC.

The chain employs TRBV5-1 and TRBJ2-7, with TRBD1 matching over 9 bases. There are 14 residues in the CDR3. Germline lookup yields CDR1 SGHRS and CDR2 YFSETQ. V trimming: 5 bases; J trimming: 4 bases; junction bases outside the gene matches: 7. CDR3: CASRRDRDDYEQYF. CDR3 in DNA: TGCGCCAGCAGACGGGACAGGGACGATTACGAGCAGTACTTC.

The V gene is TRBV2, the J gene TRBJ2-1; 9 nucleotides line up with TRBD1. In germline, CDR1 is SNHLY, CDR2 FYNNEI. This CDR3 region has 15 residues. With V trimmed by 4 bases and J by 9 bases, 10 bases remained unmatched. The CDR3 DNA reads TGTGCCAGCAGTGCCGACACAGGGGGCCACGCTGAGCAGTTCTTC. It specifies CASSADTGGHAEQFF. The full variable domain, its missing parts supplied by reference TRBV2 and TRBJ2-1, is EPEVTQTPSHQVTQMGQEVILRCVPISNHLYFYWYRQILGQKVEFLVSFYNNEISEKSEIFDDQFSVERPDGSNFTLKIRSTKLEDSAMYFCASSADTGGHAEQFFGPGTRLTVL.

The CDR3 DNA sequence: TGTGCCAGCAGCGTAGGAATAGGGGGCGAGTACGAGCAGTACTTC. It encodes CASSVGIGGEYEQYF. V usage is TRBV9 and J usage is TRBJ2-7; TRBD1 matches at 7 bases. The length of the CDR3 is 15 residues. Germline V gene lookup returns CDR1 SGDLS and CDR2 YYNGEE. The V gene end was trimmed by 0 bases and the J gene end by 4 bases; junction bases not matched to a gene: 7.